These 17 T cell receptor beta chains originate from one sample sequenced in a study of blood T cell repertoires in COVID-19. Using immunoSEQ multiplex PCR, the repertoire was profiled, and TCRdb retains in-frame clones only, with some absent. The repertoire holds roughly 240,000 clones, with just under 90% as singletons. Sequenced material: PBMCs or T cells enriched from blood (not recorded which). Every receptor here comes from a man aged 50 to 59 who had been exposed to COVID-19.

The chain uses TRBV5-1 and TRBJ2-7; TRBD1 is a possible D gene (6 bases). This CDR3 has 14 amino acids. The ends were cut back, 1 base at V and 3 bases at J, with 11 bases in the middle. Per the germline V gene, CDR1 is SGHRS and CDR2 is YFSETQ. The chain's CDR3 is CASSLLAGDYEQYV. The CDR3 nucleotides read TGCGCCAGCAGCTTGCTGGCAGGGGACTACGAGCAGTACGTC.

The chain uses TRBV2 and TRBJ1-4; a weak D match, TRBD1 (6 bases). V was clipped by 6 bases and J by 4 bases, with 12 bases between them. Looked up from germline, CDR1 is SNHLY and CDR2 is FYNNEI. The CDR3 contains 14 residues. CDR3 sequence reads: CASRPDSGNEKLFF. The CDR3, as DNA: TGTGCCAGCAGACCGGACAGCGGTAATGAAAAACTGTTTTTT. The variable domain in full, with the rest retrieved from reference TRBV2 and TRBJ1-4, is EPEVTQTPSHQVTQMGQEVILRCVPISNHLYFYWYRQILGQKVEFLVSFYNNEISEKSEIFDDQFSVERPDGSNFTLKIRSTKLEDSAMYFCASRPDSGNEKLFFGSGTQLSVL.

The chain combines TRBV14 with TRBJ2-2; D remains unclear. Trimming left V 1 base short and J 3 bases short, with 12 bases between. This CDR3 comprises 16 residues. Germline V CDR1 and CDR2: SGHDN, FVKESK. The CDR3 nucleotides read TGTGCCAGCAGCCAAGGGCTCTCGTTCGACACCGGGGAGCTGTTTTTT. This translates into CASSQGLSFDTGELFF.

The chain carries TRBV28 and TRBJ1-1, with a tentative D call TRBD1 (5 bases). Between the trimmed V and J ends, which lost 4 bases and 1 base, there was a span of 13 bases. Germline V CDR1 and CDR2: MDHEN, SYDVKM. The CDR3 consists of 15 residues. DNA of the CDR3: TGTGCCAGCAGTTCACCCGGGGGTCCGAACACTGAAGCTTTCTTT. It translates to CASSSPGGPNTEAFF. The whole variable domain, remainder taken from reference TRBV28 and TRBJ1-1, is DVKVTQSSRYLVKRTGEKVFLECVQDMDHENMFWYRQDPGLGLRLIYFSYDVKMKEKGDIPEGYSVSREKKERFSLILESASTNQTSMYLCASSSPGGPNTEAFFGQGTRLTVV.

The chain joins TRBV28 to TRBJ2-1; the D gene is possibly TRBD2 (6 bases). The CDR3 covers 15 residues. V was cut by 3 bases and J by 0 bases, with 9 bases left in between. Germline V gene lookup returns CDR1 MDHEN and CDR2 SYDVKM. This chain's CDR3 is CASSFVGSSYNEQFF. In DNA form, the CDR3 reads TGTGCCAGCAGTTTTGTCGGGAGCTCCTACAATGAGCAGTTCTTC.

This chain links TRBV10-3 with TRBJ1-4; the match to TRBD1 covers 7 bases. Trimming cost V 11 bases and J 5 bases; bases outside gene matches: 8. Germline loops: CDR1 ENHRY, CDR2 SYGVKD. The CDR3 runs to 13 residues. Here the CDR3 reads CAAQDRLNEKLFF. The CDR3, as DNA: TGTGCCGCCCAGGACAGGTTAAATGAAAAACTGTTTTTT.

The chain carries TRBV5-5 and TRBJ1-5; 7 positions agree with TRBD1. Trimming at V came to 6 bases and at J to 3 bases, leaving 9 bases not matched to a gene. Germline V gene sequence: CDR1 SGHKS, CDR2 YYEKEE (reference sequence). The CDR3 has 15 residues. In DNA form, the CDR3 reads TGTGCCAGCAACATGTGGGGACAGAACAATCAGCCCCAGCATTTT. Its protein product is CASNMWGQNNQPQHF.

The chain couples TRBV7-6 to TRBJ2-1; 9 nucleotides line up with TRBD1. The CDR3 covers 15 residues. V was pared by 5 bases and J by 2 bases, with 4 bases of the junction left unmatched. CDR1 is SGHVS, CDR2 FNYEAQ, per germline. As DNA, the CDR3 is TGTGCCAGCAGCCCCGGACAGGGGCCCTACAATGAGCAGTTCTTC. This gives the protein CASSPGQGPYNEQFF.

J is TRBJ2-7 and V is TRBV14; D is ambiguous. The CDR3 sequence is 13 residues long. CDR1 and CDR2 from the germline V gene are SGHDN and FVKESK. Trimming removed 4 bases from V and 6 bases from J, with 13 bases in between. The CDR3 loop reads CASSPRQYGEQYV. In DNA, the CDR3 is TGTGCCAGCAGCCCTCGACAATATGGCGAGCAGTACGTC.

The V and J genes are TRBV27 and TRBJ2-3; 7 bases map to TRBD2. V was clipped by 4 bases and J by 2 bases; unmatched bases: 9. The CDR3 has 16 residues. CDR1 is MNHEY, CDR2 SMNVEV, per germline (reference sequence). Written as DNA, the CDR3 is TGTGCCAGCAGTTCGAATCGGGGAGGGATCACAGATACGCAGTATTTT. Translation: CASSSNRGGITDTQYF.

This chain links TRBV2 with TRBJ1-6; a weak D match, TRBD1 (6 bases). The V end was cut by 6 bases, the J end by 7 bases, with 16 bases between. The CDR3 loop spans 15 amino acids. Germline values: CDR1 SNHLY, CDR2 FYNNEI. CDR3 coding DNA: TGTGCCAGCAGAACAACAGGGTACACGAATTCACCCCTCCACTTT. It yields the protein CASRTTGYTNSPLHF.

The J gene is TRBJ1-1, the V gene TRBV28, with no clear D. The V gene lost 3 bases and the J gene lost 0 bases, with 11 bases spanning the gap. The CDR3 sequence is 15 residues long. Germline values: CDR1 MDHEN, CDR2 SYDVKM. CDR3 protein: CASSFLGALNTEAFF. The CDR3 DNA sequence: TGTGCCAGCAGTTTTTTGGGCGCCCTGAACACTGAAGCTTTCTTT. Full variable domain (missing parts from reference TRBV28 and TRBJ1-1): DVKVTQSSRYLVKRTGEKVFLECVQDMDHENMFWYRQDPGLGLRLIYFSYDVKMKEKGDIPEGYSVSREKKERFSLILESASTNQTSMYLCASSFLGALNTEAFFGQGTRLTVV.

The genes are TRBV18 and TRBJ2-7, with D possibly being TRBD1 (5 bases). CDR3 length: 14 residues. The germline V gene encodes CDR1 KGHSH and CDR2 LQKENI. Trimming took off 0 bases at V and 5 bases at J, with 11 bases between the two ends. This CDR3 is CASSPPSKGNEQYF. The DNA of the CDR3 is TGTGCCAGCTCACCACCCTCAAAGGGGAACGAGCAGTACTTC.

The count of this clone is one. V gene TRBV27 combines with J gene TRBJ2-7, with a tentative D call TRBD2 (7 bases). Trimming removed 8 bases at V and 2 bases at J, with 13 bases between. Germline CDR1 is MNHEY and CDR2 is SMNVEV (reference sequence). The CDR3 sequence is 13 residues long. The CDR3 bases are TGTGCCAGCTCTGGGGGGGGGCCCTACGAGCAGTACTTC. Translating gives CASSGGGPYEQYF.

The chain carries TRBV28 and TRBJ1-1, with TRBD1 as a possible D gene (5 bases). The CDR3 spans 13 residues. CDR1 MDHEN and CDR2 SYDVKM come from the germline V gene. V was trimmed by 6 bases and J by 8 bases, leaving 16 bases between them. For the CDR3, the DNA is TGTGCCAGCAGGTCGACTTGGGGGGTAGAAGCTTTCTTT. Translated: CASRSTWGVEAFF.

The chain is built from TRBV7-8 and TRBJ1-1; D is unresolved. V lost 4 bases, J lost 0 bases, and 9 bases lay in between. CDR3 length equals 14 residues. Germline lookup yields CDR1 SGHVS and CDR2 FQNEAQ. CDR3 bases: TGTGCCAGCAGCTCGCAGCGGGTGAACACTGAAGCTTTCTTT. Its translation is CASSSQRVNTEAFF. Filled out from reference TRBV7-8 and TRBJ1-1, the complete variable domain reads GAGVSQSPRYKVAKRGQDVALRCDPISGHVSLFWYQQALGQGPEFLTYFQNEAQLDKSGLPSDRFFAERPEGSVSTLKIQRTQQEDSAVYLCASSSQRVNTEAFFGQGTRLTVV.

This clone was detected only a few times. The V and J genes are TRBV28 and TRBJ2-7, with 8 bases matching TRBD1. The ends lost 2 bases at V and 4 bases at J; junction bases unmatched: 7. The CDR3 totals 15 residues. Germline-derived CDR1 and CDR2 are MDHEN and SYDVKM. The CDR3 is CASSLGGQVLYEQYF. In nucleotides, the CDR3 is TGTGCCAGCAGTTTAGGGGGACAGGTACTATACGAGCAGTACTTC.